The text below deals with one T cell receptor beta chain. Its antigen is undetermined. Sequenced by immunoSEQ multiplex PCR; TCRdb stores in-frame clones only, minus some. The data show around 2.1 million clones, with more than 85% seen just once and 1.5% to 2% held by the top ten. These data are taken from a study of shared clonotypes between healthy human individuals. The study, taken as a whole, reports: Compared with memory subsets, naive subsets generally had larger estimated richness. The study drew on few donors, limiting represented genetic and exposure-history diversity.

Positive CCR7 selection of CD45RO-negative cells yielded the naive CD8 cells, and terminally differentiated effector memory CD45RA+ cells were excluded. All donors qualified as healthy HIV-negative adults and had experienced no recent acute infections or vaccinations. V lost 1 base to trimming and J lost 4 bases, with 8 bases between them. Germline loops: CDR1 MGHDK, CDR2 SYGVNS. The CDR3 loop spans 13 amino acids. The chain links TRBV25-1 to TRBJ2-7, with unresolved D. The TCR comes from a man aged 18 to 35 in good health. Some clones in this sample may be carry-over from other donors' samples. Sequenced sample: naive CD8+ T cells from PBMCs. The CDR3 loop reads CASSELRDYEQYF. The CDR3 bases are TGTGCCAGCAGTGAATTAAGGGATTACGAGCAGTACTTC.